This T cell receptor (beta chain) was captured by sequencing in a study of lymphopenia after photon versus proton radiotherapy (dated by TCRdb to about 2019). Study-level background: The immunological effects of photon versus proton radiation therapy were compared in patients with gastrointestinal tumors who developed high-grade lymphopenia. A cohort of some 20 patients with gastrointestinal tumors who received either photon or proton therapy and subsequently developed lymphopenia was included. The study was designed to characterize how the impact on the immune system differs between the two radiation modalities. What the study reported, not specific to this receptor: During treatment, patients who received photon therapy lost naive T cells and TCR diversity and gained effector/memory populations, whereas patients who received proton therapy remained relatively stable. After the lymphocyte count nadir, photon-treated repertoires showed oligoclonal expansion, especially of CD8+ Temra cells, which drove the drop in diversity. Among patients across the cohort who died, overall survival time showed an inverse correlation with a larger post-nadir drop in TCR diversity. The authors looked at the survival association only in patients who died, and they framed better survival with proton therapy as a possibility rather than a demonstrated result.

Libraries were made using the immunoSEQ multiplex PCR assay. Deep sequencing of rearranged TCR beta loci, alongside multiparametric flow cytometry, was used to profile T cell repertoires. Held by TCRdb, this immuneACCESS table contains in-frame sequences only and omits some clones. Under half of the omission traces to an unresolved V gene where checked; the cause of the rest is unknown. The sample table holds 65,000 to 70,000 clones, of which roughly 91% were seen once. Jointly, the top ten make up roughly 2.7% of the sample. On this clone itself: This receptor's antigen is unknown. Within one base of it there is no much larger clone, and no base qualities were kept.

The junction carries 18 bases between V and J, which are trimmed by 3 bases and 7 bases respectively. From the cysteine up to the phenylalanine, the CDR3 has a length of 15 residues. Left in the record is the CDR3 DNA by itself, 45 bases read in frame from the first base. CDR1 KGHSH and CDR2 LQKENI are derived from the germline V gene. This TCR was sampled from a woman aged 70-85 years with pancreatic cancer. Recombination connected TRBV18 to TRBJ1-2; TRBD1 might be the D gene, on 6 matching bases. The source material was peripheral blood, sampled from a patient treated with photon-based radiotherapy. The DNA sequence follows: TGTGCCAGCTCACCTACGGGGGACACCCTCGCTGGCTACACCTTC. It translates as CASSPTGDTLAGYTF. Extended through the reference TRBV18 and TRBJ1-2 proteins, this CDR3 yields the full variable domain: NAGVMQNPRHLVRRRGQEARLRCSPMKGHSHVYWYRQLPEEGLKFMVYLQKENIIDESGMPKERFSAEFPKEGPSILRIQQVVRGDSAAYFCASSPTGDTLAGYTFGSGTRLTVV.